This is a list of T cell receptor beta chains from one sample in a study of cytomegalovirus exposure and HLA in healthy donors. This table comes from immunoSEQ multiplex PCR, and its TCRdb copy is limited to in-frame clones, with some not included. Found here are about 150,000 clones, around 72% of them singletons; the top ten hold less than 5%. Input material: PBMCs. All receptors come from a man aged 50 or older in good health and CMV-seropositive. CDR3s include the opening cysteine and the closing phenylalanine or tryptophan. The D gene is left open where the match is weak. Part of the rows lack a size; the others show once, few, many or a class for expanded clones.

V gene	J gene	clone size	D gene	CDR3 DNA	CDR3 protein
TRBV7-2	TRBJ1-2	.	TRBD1	TGTGCCAGCAGCCGAGGACCCGGGACAGGGGCTAATGGCTACACCTTC	CASSRGPGTGANGYTF
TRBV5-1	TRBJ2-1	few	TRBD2	TGCGCCAGCAGCCCCCCCCAGCGGGGATCCGTCAATGAGCAGTTCTTC	CASSPPQRGSVNEQFF
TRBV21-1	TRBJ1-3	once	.	TGTGCCAGCAGACAGGGGGCGAGAGGAAACACCATATATTTT	CASRQGARGNTIYF
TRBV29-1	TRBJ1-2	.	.	TGCAGCGACCGGCGGAGACTTAACTATGGCTACACCTTC	CSDRRRLNYGYTF
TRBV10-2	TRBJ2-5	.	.	TGCGCCAGCAGTGACCCCCGGGGAGAGACCCAGTACTTC	CASSDPRGETQYF
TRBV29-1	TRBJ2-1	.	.	TGCAGCGTTGGGACAGCCTACAATGAGCAGTTCTTC	CSVGTAYNEQFF
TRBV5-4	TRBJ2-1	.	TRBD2	TGTGCCAGCAGCTCCGGGACTAGCGGGAGAAGATGGGAGCAGTTCTTC	CASSSGTSGRRWEQFF
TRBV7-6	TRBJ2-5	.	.	TGTGCCAGCAGCCCGGTTGTTCAAGAGACCCAGTACTTC	CASSPVVQETQYF
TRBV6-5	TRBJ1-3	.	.	TGTGCCAGCCTGACAGCCTCTGGAAACACCATATATTTT	CASLTASGNTIYF
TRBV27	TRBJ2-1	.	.	TGTGCCAGCAGGCGACACCCCTCGCGGGGGCCTCCCAATGAGCAGTTCTTC	CASRRHPSRGPPNEQFF
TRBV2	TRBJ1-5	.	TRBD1	TGTGCCAGCAGGGAGGCGACAGGGGCTAATCAGCCCCAGCATTTT	CASREATGANQPQHF
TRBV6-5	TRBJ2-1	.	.	TGTGCCAGCAGTTACTCGAGGGGGGCAGGGAGGGATGAGCAGTTCTTC	CASSYSRGAGRDEQFF
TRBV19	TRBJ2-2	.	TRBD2	TGTGCCAGTAGTATTACCGGACTAGCGGGAGATGTCGACACCGGGGAGCTGTTTTTT	CASSITGLAGDVDTGELFF
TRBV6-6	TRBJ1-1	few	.	TGTGCCAGCAGCCACAGGAATTTGAACACTGAAGCTTTCTTT	CASSHRNLNTEAFF
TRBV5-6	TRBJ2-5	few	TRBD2	TGTGCCAGCAGCTTGACTAGCGGGGAGACCCAGTACTTC	CASSLTSGETQYF
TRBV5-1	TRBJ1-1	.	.	TGCGCCAGCAGCTTTGTGGACAGGAACACTGAAGCTTTCTTT	CASSFVDRNTEAFF
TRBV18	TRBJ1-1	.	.	TGTGCCAGCTCACTCGGACAGTCTGAGTTTGCTGAAGCTTTCTTT	CASSLGQSEFAEAFF
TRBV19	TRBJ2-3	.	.	TGTGCCAGTAGTATTAGCGGAAGCACAGATACGCAGTATTTT	CASSISGSTDTQYF
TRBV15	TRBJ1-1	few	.	TGTGCCACCAGCAGAGATTTGGGGGCAAACACTGAAGCTTTCTTT	CATSRDLGANTEAFF
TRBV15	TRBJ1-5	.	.	TGTGCCACCAGGGGCCGGGGGAAGGCGGGCAATCAGCCCCAGCATTTT	CATRGRGKAGNQPQHF
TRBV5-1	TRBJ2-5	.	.	TGCGCCAGCAGCTTGGCGAGGGAGACCCAGTACTTC	CASSLARETQYF
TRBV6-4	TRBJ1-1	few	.	TGTGCCAGCAGGCTGACAGGCCTAAAGAGCACTGAAGCTTTCTTT	CASRLTGLKSTEAFF
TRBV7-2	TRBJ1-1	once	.	TGTGCCAGCAGGTTAAGGGAGGTTACTGAAGCTTTCTTT	CASRLREVTEAFF
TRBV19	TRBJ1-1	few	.	TGTGCCAGTCGATCGCGGAAGGGGACATACACTGAAGCTTTCTTT	CASRSRKGTYTEAFF
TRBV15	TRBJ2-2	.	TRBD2	TGTGCCACCAGCAGAGACGGAGCGGGGACCGGGGAGCTGTTTTTT	CATSRDGAGTGELFF
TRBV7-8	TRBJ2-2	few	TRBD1	TGTGCCAGCAGCTTATATGGACAGGGGGCCGCCACCGGGGAGCTGTTTTTT	CASSLYGQGAATGELFF
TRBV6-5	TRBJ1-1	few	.	TGTGCCAGCAAGATGCGGACAACGAACACTGAAGCTTTCTTT	CASKMRTTNTEAFF
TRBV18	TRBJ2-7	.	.	TGTGCCAGCTCCCTCCCAGGCGTTCTCTACGAGCAGTACTTC	CASSLPGVLYEQYF
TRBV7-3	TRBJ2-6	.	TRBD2	TGTGCCAGCAGCTCGCTAGCGGCTGGGCCCAACGTCCTGACTTTC	CASSSLAAGPNVLTF
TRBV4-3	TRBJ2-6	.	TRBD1	TGCGCCAGCAGCCGGGGACAGGGGGCGCCAGGGGCCAACGTCCTGACTTTC	CASSRGQGAPGANVLTF
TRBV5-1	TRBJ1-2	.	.	TGCGCCAGCAGCTTGCCAGGGAAGGGCTATGGCTACACCTTC	CASSLPGKGYGYTF
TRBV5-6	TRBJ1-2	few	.	TGTGCCAGCAGCTTGAGAACCTCCTACCCCTATGGCTACACCTTC	CASSLRTSYPYGYTF
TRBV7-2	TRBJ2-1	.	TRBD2	TGTGCCAGCAGCCCACCGGGGGGGCAGGGAAGGAGCAATGAGCAGTTCTTC	CASSPPGGQGRSNEQFF
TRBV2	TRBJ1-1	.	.	TGTGCCACCCAAATAGATGCGCTGAACACTGAAGCTTTCTTT	CATQIDALNTEAFF
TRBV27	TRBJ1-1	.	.	TGTGCCAGCAGTCAAATGCCACAGGGAATAACTGAAGCTTTCTTT	CASSQMPQGITEAFF
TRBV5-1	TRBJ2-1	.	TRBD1	TGCGCCAGCAGCTCCGGACAGGGGGCGTACCATGAGCAGTTCTTC	CASSSGQGAYHEQFF
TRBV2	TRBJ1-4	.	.	TGTGCCAGCTCCCCCCTACCGGGTGGGGAAAAACTGTTTTTT	CASSPLPGGEKLFF
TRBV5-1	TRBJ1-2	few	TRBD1	TGCGCCAGCAGCTTGACGGGACAGGGGACCACTAACTATGGCTACACCTTC	CASSLTGQGTTNYGYTF
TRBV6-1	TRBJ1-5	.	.	TGTGCCAGCCTCGCGGCAGGGAATCAGCCCCAGCATTTT	CASLAAGNQPQHF